This T cell receptor beta chain is from a study of patients and donors after allogeneic stem cell transplantation. TCRdb independently ran MiXCR on the RT-PCR reads; one entry per CDR3 protein. Of approximately 170,000 distinct CDR3 sequences listed, roughly 24% were seen once; the top ten hold roughly 25%. The V end lost 5 bases, the J end lost 4 bases, and 17 bases lay between the germline ends. The CDR3 loop spans 15 amino acids. The germline gives CDR1 SEHNR, CDR2 FQNEAQ (reference sequence). This clonotype was sampled from a human donor who was either an allogeneic HSCT recipient or a stem cell or donor lymphocyte infusion donor (not recorded which). It is not recorded whose cells these are; they may come from a transplant donor. This chain connects TRBV7-9 to TRBJ1-2, with D perhaps TRBD1 (5 bases). The source material was blood, either unsorted or a sorted T cell fraction (not recorded which). The CDR3 loop is CASSPLQQVAYGYTF. CDR3 sequence (DNA): TGTGCCAGCAGCCCACTTCAACAGGTTGCCTATGGCTACACCTTC.